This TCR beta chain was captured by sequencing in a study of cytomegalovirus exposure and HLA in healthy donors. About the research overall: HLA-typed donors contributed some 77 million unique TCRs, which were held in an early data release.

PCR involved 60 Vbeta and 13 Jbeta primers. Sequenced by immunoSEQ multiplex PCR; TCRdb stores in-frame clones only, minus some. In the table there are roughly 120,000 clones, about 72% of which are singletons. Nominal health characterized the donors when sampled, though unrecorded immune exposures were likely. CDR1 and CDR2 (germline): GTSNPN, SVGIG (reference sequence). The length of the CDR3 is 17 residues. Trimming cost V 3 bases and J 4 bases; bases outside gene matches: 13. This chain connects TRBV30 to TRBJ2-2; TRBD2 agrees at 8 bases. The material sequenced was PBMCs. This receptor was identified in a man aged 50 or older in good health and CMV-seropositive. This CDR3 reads CAWSGPGARGVTGELFF. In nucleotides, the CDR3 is TGTGCCTGGAGCGGACCAGGCGCGCGGGGGGTCACCGGGGAGCTGTTTTTT.